This T cell receptor (beta chain) was sequenced in a study of Ad26.COV2.S vaccination and SARS-CoV-2 variants. The method was immunoSEQ multiplex PCR; TCRdb's version includes in-frame clones alone and lacks a portion of them. There are roughly 100,000 clones in the sample; 80% occur only once, and 15% to 20% lies in the top ten. As concerns this clone: Its target is not known.

The CDR3 runs 18 residues. Germline CDR1 LNHNV, CDR2 YYDKDF (reference sequence). The V end was cut by 0 bases, the J end by 0 bases, with 15 bases between. Study-level points and caveats: Total T cell responses may have been underestimated by the TCR breadth and depth analyses. Greater spike-specific TCR breadth was seen in vaccine recipients than in placebo recipients. For non-spike TCRs, breadth in vaccine recipients resembled that in placebo recipients. Substantial post-vaccination breadth of spike-specific CD8+ and CD4+ T cell responses was reported.

The sample in question was peripheral blood, obtained after recovery from COVID-19. The origin of this receptor is a human donor who had recovered from COVID-19. The chain links TRBV15 to TRBJ2-4, with D maybe TRBD2 (5 bases). In DNA form, the CDR3 reads TGTGCCACCAGCAGAGAGGTAACGGTCGAGGGAGCCAAAAACATTCAGTACTTC. As protein: CATSREVTVEGAKNIQYF.